These T cell receptor beta chains were read from a single sample in a study of CD8+CD57+ T cells in acquired aplastic anemia. TCRdb ran MiXCR on the reads and lists one entry per CDR3 protein. Of a few hundred thousand distinct CDR3 sequences in the sample, 55% to 75% were seen once. Sequenced input: sorted CD4+, CD8+, or CD8+CD57+ T cells (not recorded which) from PBMCs. The receptor source for this set is a human donor in good health, serving as a control. The CDR3 runs from the conserved cysteine through the conserved F or W. D genes are given only for firm matches. Clone size is given for some rows only: seen once, a few or many times, or a class if the clone is expanded.

D	V	size	J	length	DNA	CDR3
NA	TRBV20-1	NA	TRBJ2-1	15	TGCAGTGCTAGAGAACCCCGGGGAGCCTACAATGAGCAGTTCTTC	CSAREPRGAYNEQFF
TRBD1	TRBV5-5	few	TRBJ2-7	14	TGTGCCAGCAGCGTTTTGGGACAGGGGTACGAGCAGTACTTC	CASSVLGQGYEQYF
NA	TRBV7-7	once	TRBJ1-2	15	TGTGCCAGCAGCACGTACAAACGAAAGGGCTATGGCTACACCTTC	CASSTYKRKGYGYTF
TRBD1	TRBV7-2	NA	TRBJ2-7	15	TGTGCCAGCAGCACTAGGACAGGGGTCGACTATGGCTACTACTTC	CASSTRTGVDYGYYF
NA	TRBV2	few	TRBJ1-1	15	TGTGCCAGCACCAAGACCGGGTCCTCAAACACTGAAGCTTTCTTT	CASTKTGSSNTEAFF
NA	TRBV5-1	NA	TRBJ1-5	15	TGTGCCAGCAGCTTGGTGGGGGACCAAGGTCAGCCCCAGCATTTT	CASSLVGDQGQPQHF
TRBD1	TRBV19	NA	TRBJ2-2	15	TGTGCCAGTAACCCGGGACAGGGGAACACCGGGGAGCTGTTTTTT	CASNPGQGNTGELFF
NA	TRBV7-9	NA	TRBJ1-5	15	TGTGCCAGCAGCCTCAGACAGAGGACCAATCAGCCCCAGCATTTT	CASSLRQRTNQPQHF
TRBD1	TRBV7-8	NA	TRBJ2-7	11	TGTGCCAGCAGCTTACGGACAGGGCTATACTTC	CASSLRTGLYF
NA	TRBV2	many	TRBJ1-6	13	TGTGCCAGCAGTGAAACACATAATTCACCCCTCCACTTT	CASSETHNSPLHF
TRBD1	TRBV12-3/TRBV12-4	many	TRBJ1-5	14	TGTGCCAGCAGTTTAGGACAGGGGACTCAGCCCCAGCATTTT	CASSLGQGTQPQHF
NA	TRBV20-1	NA	TRBJ1-1	13	TGCAGTGCTAGAGCCCGGACCCCCTCAGCGGCTTTCTTT	CSARARTPSAAFF
NA	TRBV20-1	many	TRBJ2-6	16	TGCAGTGCCTTCACGCCTCAGCCGTGGGGGGCCAACGTCCTGACTTTC	CSAFTPQPWGANVLTF
NA	TRBV7-9	once	TRBJ2-5	13	TGTGCCAGCAGCTCCCAGGGGACGCAGACCCAGTACTTC	CASSSQGTQTQYF
NA	TRBV7-9	NA	TRBJ2-7	14	TGTGCCAGCAGTGGAACGAGCAATCAGCCCCAGCATTTTTTC	CASSGTSNQPQHFF
NA	TRBV19	NA	TRBJ2-7	14	TGTGCCAGTAGTATAGGAGGGATATTCTACGAGCAGTACTTC	CASSIGGIFYEQYF
NA	TRBV2	NA	TRBJ2-1	15	TGTGCCAGCAGCGCCCTAGGTTTAACGGACAATGAGCAGTTCTTC	CASSALGLTDNEQFF
NA	TRBV9	many	TRBJ1-3	14	TGTGCCAGCAACGATGGGAACTCTGGAAACACCATATATTTT	CASNDGNSGNTIYF
TRBD1	TRBV5-4	NA	TRBJ1-5	16	TGTGCCACCAGCCTTAGGGCAGGGGGGTCAGGTCAGCCCCAGCATTTT	CATSLRAGGSGQPQHF
NA	TRBV7-2	NA	TRBJ1-1	13	TGTGCCAGCAGGCCTACAGTGAACACTGAAGCTTTCTTT	CASRPTVNTEAFF
TRBD2	TRBV9	NA	TRBJ2-7	14	TGCGCCAGCAGCTCCGTGGGGGGGTTCTACGAGCAGTACTTC	CASSSVGGFYEQYF
NA	TRBV20-1	NA	TRBJ1-6	15	TGCAGTGCTCTCGGACTAGCAGTCTTTGATTCACCCCTCCACTTT	CSALGLAVFDSPLHF
TRBD2	TRBV6-2/TRBV6-3	NA	TRBJ2-7	18	TGTGCCAGCAGTTATGTTGTAGGGGGCGGGGGGGCAGCCTACGAGCAGTACTTC	CASSYVVGGGGAAYEQYF